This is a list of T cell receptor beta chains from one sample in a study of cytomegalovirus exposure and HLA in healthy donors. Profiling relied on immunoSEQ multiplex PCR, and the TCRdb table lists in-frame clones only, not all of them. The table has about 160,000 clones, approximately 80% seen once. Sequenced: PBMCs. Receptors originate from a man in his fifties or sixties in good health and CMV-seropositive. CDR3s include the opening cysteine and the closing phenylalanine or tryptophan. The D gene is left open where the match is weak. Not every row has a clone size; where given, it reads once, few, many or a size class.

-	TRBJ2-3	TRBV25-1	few	TGTGCCAGCAGTGGAGGGGATACGCAGTATTTT	CASSGGDTQYF
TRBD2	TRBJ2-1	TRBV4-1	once	TGCGCCAGCAGCCTGGGACTAGCGGGAGTTTTTTACGGCAATGAGCAGTTCTTC	CASSLGLAGVFYGNEQFF
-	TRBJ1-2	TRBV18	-	TGTGCCAGCTCACTGACAGGCCGTGAGGACTATGGCTACACCTTC	CASSLTGREDYGYTF
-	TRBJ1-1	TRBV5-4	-	TGTGCCAGCAGCTTGGGGGAGGGGGGCGACCCCCCCTTCGCTTTCTTT	CASSLGEGGDPPFAFF
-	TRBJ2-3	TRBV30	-	TGTGCCTGGAGTGGGGCAGGGAAAGATAGCACAGATACGCAGTATTTT	CAWSGAGKDSTDTQYF
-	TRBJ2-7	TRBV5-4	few	TGTGCCAGCAGCTTGGTTCAGGGAGGCGAGCAGTACTTC	CASSLVQGGEQYF
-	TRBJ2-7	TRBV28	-	TGTGCCACCAGCCGGGGAAGCGGTTCCTACGAGCAGTACTTC	CATSRGSGSYEQYF
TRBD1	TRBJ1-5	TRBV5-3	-	TGTGCCAGAAGCCGGGTACAGGGGGTTCATCAGCCCCAGCATTTT	CARSRVQGVHQPQHF
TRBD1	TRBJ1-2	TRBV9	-	TGTGCCAGCAGCGACCCGGGACAGGGAGGATATGGCTACACCTTC	CASSDPGQGGYGYTF
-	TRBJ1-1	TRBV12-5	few	TGTGCTAGTGTTCCCGAGGGGGGGTACACTGAAGCTTTCTTT	CASVPEGGYTEAFF
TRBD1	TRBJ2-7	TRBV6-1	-	TGTGCCAGCAACAGGGGGACTCTCTCCTACGAGCAGTACTTC	CASNRGTLSYEQYF
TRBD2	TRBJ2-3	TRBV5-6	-	TGTGCCAGCAGCCCTAATTTTTGGGAGGGCCCAGATACGCAGTATTTT	CASSPNFWEGPDTQYF
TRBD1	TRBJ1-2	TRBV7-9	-	TGTGCCAGCAGCCAAGGACAGGGGGGCTACACCTTC	CASSQGQGGYTF
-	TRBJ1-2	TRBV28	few	TGTGCCAGCAGTCACATACAGGATAACTATGGCTACACCTTC	CASSHIQDNYGYTF
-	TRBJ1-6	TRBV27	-	TGTGCCAGCAGCCCCGCGAGGTCAAGGTACACCTATAATTCACCCCTCCACTTT	CASSPARSRYTYNSPLHF
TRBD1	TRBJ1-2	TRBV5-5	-	TGTGCCAGCAGTTTGGACAGGGGTGTTGGCTACACCTTC	CASSLDRGVGYTF
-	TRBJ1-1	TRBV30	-	TGTGCCTGGAGCCGGGGGTCCAACACTGAAGCTTTCTTT	CAWSRGSNTEAFF
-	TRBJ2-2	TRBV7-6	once	TGTGCCAGCAGCTTACTTACCAGCGCAGCCGGGGAGCTGTTTTTT	CASSLLTSAAGELFF
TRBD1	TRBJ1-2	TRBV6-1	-	TGTGCCAGCAGGATCAGACAGGGGGCAGACTATGGCTACACCTTC	CASRIRQGADYGYTF
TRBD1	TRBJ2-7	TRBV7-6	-	TGTGCCAGCAGCTTAGCGGGGACAGCTTTTATCGAGCAGTACTTC	CASSLAGTAFIEQYF
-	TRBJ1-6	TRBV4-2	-	TGTGCCAGCAGCCAAGATAGGCAGGGTTCAACCCTCCACTTT	CASSQDRQGSTLHF
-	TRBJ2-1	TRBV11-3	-	TGTGCCAGCAGCTTAGTAGGCGGGAACTCCTACAATGAGCAGTTCTTC	CASSLVGGNSYNEQFF
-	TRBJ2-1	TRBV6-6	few	TGTGCCAGCAGGGCGGGCTCCTCCTACAATGAGCAGTTCTTC	CASRAGSSYNEQFF
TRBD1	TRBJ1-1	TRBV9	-	TGTGCCAGCAGCGTAGGAGGACAGGGGAGAACTGAAGCTTTCTTT	CASSVGGQGRTEAFF
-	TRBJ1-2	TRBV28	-	TGTGCCAGCAGTCTATACTTCGGACAGATAAACTATGACTACACCTTC	CASSLYFGQINYDYTF
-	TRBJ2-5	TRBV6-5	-	TGTGCCAGCGGAACTCCCGGGGTGGGAGAGACCCAGTACTTC	CASGTPGVGETQYF
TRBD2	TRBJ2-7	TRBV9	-	TGTGCCAGCAGCGACCCCAAAACTACAGCGGGGGGTAGGGAGCAGTACTTC	CASSDPKTTAGGREQYF
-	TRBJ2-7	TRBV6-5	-	TGTGCCAGCAGTTACTCCGGGACATCTCCCTACGAGCAGTACTTC	CASSYSGTSPYEQYF
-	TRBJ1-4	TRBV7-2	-	TGTGCCAGCAGCCCCAGGGCGGGGAGCACAACTAATGAAAAACTGTTTTTT	CASSPRAGSTTNEKLFF
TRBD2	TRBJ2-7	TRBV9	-	TGTGCCAGCAGCGTAGCGTCTAGCGGGGCATACGAGCAGTACTTC	CASSVASSGAYEQYF
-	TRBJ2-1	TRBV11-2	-	TGTGCCAGCAGCTTAGATGCGGCAAACAATGAGCAGTTCTTC	CASSLDAANNEQFF
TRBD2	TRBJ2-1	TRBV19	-	TGTGCCAGTAGCCTCGGACTAGCGGGTAGGAATGAGCAGTTCTTC	CASSLGLAGRNEQFF
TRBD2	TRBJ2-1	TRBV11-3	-	TGTGCCAGCAGTTTAAGGACTAGCGGGAGTAATGAGCAGTTCTTC	CASSLRTSGSNEQFF
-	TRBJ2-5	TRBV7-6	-	TGTGCCAGCGTGGTAGTTCCAAATAAAGAGACCCAGTACTTC	CASVVVPNKETQYF
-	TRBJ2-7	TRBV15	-	TGTGCCACCAGCAGAGATCCAGGGTCGAGCTCCTACGAGCAGTACTTC	CATSRDPGSSSYEQYF
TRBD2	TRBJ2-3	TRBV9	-	TGTGCCAGCAGCCCCCGACTAGCGATAAGCACAGATACGCAGTATTTT	CASSPRLAISTDTQYF
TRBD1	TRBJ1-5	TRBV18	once	TGTGCCAGCTCACCACGGACAGGGAATAATCAGCCCCAGCATTTT	CASSPRTGNNQPQHF
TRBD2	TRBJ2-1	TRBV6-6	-	TGTGCCAGCAGTGCTGCGCTAGCGGGAGGGCAGTTCTTC	CASSAALAGGQFF
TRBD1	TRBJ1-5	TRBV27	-	TGTGCCAGCAGTCCACAGGGGAGCCAGCCCCAGCATTTT	CASSPQGSQPQHF
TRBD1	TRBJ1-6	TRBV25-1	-	TGTGCCAGCAGTGACAGACAGGGGGGCGTTACCCTCCACTTT	CASSDRQGGVTLHF
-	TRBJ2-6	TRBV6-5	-	TGTGCCAGCAGCTGGGGCTTCTCTGGGGCCAACGTCCTGACTTTC	CASSWGFSGANVLTF
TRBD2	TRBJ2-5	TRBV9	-	TGTGCCAGCAGCCCGAGTCCTAGCGGAAAAGAGACCCAGTACTTC	CASSPSPSGKETQYF
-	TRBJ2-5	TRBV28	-	TGTGCCAGCAGTCCCCCGACAGGTATTAGGGAGACCCAGTACTTC	CASSPPTGIRETQYF
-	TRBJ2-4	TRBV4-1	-	TGCGCCAGCAGCCTATACAGGGTGGCCAAAAACATTCAGTACTTC	CASSLYRVAKNIQYF
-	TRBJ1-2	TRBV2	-	TGTGCCAGCATTCCGACAGCTAACTATGGCTACACCTTC	CASIPTANYGYTF
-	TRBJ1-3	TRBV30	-	TGTGCCTGGAGTGCCGGGAACACCATATATTTT	CAWSAGNTIYF
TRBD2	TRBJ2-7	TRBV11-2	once	TGTGCCAGCCGAGTAGCGGGGGGGCCATTCGAGCAGTACTTC	CASRVAGGPFEQYF
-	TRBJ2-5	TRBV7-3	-	TGTGCCAGCAGCCTGGGGGACTTTCAAGAGACCCAGTACTTC	CASSLGDFQETQYF